This entry is about one T cell receptor beta chain. The specificity of this receptor is unknown. There are no base qualities to consult, and no much larger clone falls within one base. These data originate in a study of beta chain features in type 1 diabetes (dated by TCRdb to the late 2010s). With respect to the entire study: Mean age, gender distribution, total cell number and subset yield were not different between patients and healthy donors. Regulatory and stem cell-like memory subsets were isolated from only 8 patients and roughly eight healthy donors, whereas naive and central memory subsets came from all 30 or so donors. In the study, recently diagnosed type 1 diabetes patients and matched healthy donors were compared on the TCRB repertoires of their sorted circulating CD4+ T cell subsets. A total of 100 million to 140 million sorted cells were examined across all samples, and the number of cells per subset was strongly correlated with RNA yield. Summary of the overall study and its limitations: The naive, central memory and regulatory TCRB repertoires appeared to resemble one another more closely among patients than among healthy donors. At VDJ recombination sites, patients with type 1 diabetes made fewer insertions and deleted more nucleotides, a pattern implying thymic rearrangement abnormalities. Type 1 diabetes patients showed a moderate but significant shortening of TCRB CDR3 length in all four CD4+ subsets. PCR might favor shorter templates, but patient and control samples were amplified and corrected together, so any skew would affect both groups equally. Because the HLA sub-analyses included only small numbers of individuals, any influence of HLA type on TCRB rearrangement was left unresolved. Sequencing cDNA rather than genomic DNA could over-represent highly expressing activated cells, although activation and CD3 levels did not differ between groups.

The entire amount of isolated RNA was reverse transcribed using the High Capacity cDNA Reverse Transcription Kit, so the sequenced TCRB transcripts were expressed ones. Deep immunoSEQ sequencing was performed on naive, central memory and regulatory T cell samples, with an average of about 3.57 million total reads per sample. Sorted cells were lysed in RLT buffer and RNA was extracted with DNase-treated RNeasy Micro or Mini kits, depending on cell number. To prevent cross-contamination, each cell subset was processed individually, whereas patient and healthy donor samples were processed jointly. TCRB sequences were amplified from cDNA with the immunoSEQ multiplex PCR, producing 87-bp fragments spanning the CDR3 region. Amplicons were sequenced on the Illumina HiSeq platform. As for the original processing: Synthetic template baselines were used to correct PCR bias computationally, reads within Hamming distance 2 were collapsed, and singletons that could not be merged were discarded. Reads were aligned against IMGT so that V, D and J genes, CDR3 length and insertions or deletions at six rearrangement sites could be assigned. Within each subset, clonotype counts were normalized to the number of sorted cells before true diversity and Gini coefficients were calculated with the tcR R package. Repertoire sharing was quantified using the overlap coefficient calculated on TCRB nucleotide sequences. TCRdb's version of the immuneACCESS table is confined to in-frame rearrangements and falls short of the full clone set. An unresolved V gene accounts for under half of the shortfall where checked; the remainder is of unknown origin. The DNA gave D and trimming, while V, J and clone size come from that table. The sample yields about 220,000 clones; approximately 10% were counted once. Clones ranked in the top ten supply roughly 1.3% of the sample.

There are 15 amino acids in the CDR3, from cysteine to phenylalanine inclusive. Only the CDR3 part of the read is kept: 45 bases, read in frame from the first base. In the germline V gene, CDR1 corresponds to MDHEN and CDR2 to SYDVKM. V is cut by 5 bases and J by 3 bases, and the space between the germline ends is 14 bases. Each donor gave one peripheral blood draw, averaging roughly 0.11 L, which was collected into heparinised tubes. A BD FACSAria II was used to sort naive, central memory, regulatory and stem cell-like memory CD4+ T cells with a panel that included CD45RO, CCR7, CD25, CD127, CD95 and CD27. Every sorted population had a purity above 95%. PBMCs were separated immediately by Lymphoprep density gradient centrifugation and were stained directly, without being cultured. To minimize batch effects, samples were stained and sorted in pairs, one healthy donor with one patient per experiment.

Sequenced input: central memory CD4+ T cells from blood. The TCR was taken from a man aged 18 to 30 in good health. The chain links TRBV28 with TRBJ1-5; no D gene can be assigned with confidence. DNA sequence: TGTGCCAGCAGTACCCTGTGGCAGATCAATCAGCCCCAGCATTTT. Its coded protein is CASSTLWQINQPQHF.